Included here is one T cell receptor (beta chain) sequence, with context. The data derive from a study of cytomegalovirus exposure and HLA in healthy donors. It was with 60 Vbeta and 13 Jbeta primers that the PCR ran. The repertoire was sequenced with immunoSEQ multiplex PCR; TCRdb's copy has only in-frame clones and lacks some. Of approximately 110,000 clones in the sample, 79% were seen once. Germline V lookup: CDR1 SQVTM, CDR2 ANQGSEA. Germline trimming cut 4 bases from V and 8 bases from J; bases unmatched to any gene: 9. The CDR3 is made up of 14 amino acids. This receptor was identified in a woman aged 40 to 50 in good health and CMV-seronegative. The rearrangement joins TRBV29-1 to TRBJ2-1; 9 bases match TRBD2. Sequencing used PBMCs. CDR3 protein: CSVGVSSGIYEQFF. The DNA for the CDR3 is TGCAGCGTTGGGGTGTCTAGCGGGATCTATGAGCAGTTCTTC.